What follows describes a single TCR beta chain. This entry comes from a study of T cell responses to AZD1222 COVID-19 vaccine. Germline lookup yields CDR1 LNHDA and CDR2 SQIVND (reference sequence). There are 13 residues in the CDR3. Trimming pared 5 bases from V and 6 bases from J, leaving 10 bases between. The protocol was immunoSEQ multiplex PCR, while the TCRdb copy is restricted to in-frame clones and leaves out a portion. The sample gives some 150,000 clones, roughly 94% of which show up once; about 1.3% is in the top ten. The TCR sequence derives from an adult in good health. The chain couples TRBV19 to TRBJ2-2; D is possibly TRBD1 (6 bases). Sequenced material: peripheral blood, taken on day 0 of AZD1222 vaccination. The CDR3 loop reads CASSLQGPGELFF. The CDR3 coding sequence is TGTGCCAGTAGTCTCCAGGGGCCCGGGGAGCTGTTTTTT.